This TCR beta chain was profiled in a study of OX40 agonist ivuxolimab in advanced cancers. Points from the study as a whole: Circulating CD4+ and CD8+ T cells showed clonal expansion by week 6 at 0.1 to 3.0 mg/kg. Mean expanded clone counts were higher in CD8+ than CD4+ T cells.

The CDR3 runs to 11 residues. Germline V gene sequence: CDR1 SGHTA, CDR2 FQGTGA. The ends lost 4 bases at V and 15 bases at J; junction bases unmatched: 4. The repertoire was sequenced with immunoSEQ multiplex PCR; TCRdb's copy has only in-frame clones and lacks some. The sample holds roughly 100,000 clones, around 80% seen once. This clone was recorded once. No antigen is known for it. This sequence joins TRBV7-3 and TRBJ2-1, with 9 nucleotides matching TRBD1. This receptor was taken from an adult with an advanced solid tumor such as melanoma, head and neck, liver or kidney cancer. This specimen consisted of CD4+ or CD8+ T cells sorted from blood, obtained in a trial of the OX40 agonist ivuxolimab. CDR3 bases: TGTGCCAGCAGCTCGGGGGACAGGGCGTTCTTC. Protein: CASSSGDRAFF.